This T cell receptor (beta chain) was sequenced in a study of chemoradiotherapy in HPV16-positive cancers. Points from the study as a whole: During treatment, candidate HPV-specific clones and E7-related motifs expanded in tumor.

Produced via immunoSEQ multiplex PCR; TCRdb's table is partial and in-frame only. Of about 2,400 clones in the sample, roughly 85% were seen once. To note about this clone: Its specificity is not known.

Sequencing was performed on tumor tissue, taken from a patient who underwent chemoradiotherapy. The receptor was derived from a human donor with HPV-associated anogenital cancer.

The chain's CDR3 is CASSLSSGNTIYF. DNA for the CDR3: TGTGCCAGCAGCCTTAGCTCTGGAAACACCATATATTTT. This sequence joins TRBV7-2 and TRBJ1-3; D gene ambiguous. Germline CDR1 reads SGHTA; CDR2 reads FQGNSA. V gave up 5 bases and J gave up 0 bases, with 5 bases separating them. CDR3 size: 13 residues.